Below are 30 T cell receptor beta chains sequenced from a single sample in a study of vaccination and CD4 T cells after COVID-19. The Oncomine TCR Beta short-read assay sequenced DNA from cultured CD4+ T cells. From the PCR reads, TCRdb called clonotypes with MiXCR, one entry per CDR3 protein. The data show just over 4,000 distinct CDR3 sequences, with roughly 38% seen just once and 20% to 25% held by the top ten. Which antigens these TCRs recognize remains unknown. Documented treatment: roughly 11-day PBMC culture with coronavirus spike peptide pools or control peptides (ViraFEST assay). The sample taken for sequencing was CD4+ T cells from blood, cultured in vitro. The receptors derive from a human donor who had recovered from COVID-19.

This clonotype has only a few counts. The chain joins TRBV19 to TRBJ1-5; D is undetermined. Germline V CDR1 and CDR2: LNHDA, SQIVND (reference sequence). Trimming cost V 7 bases and J 8 bases, with 15 bases left between them. The CDR3 covers 13 residues. CDR3 sequence reads: CASNPRLAEPQHF. The CDR3 DNA is TGTGCCAGTAACCCCCGTCTAGCGGAGCCCCAGCATTTT.

Only a few counts were recorded for this clonotype. The V and J genes are TRBV18 and TRBJ2-6; unclear D gene. Trimming shortened V by 2 bases and J by 0 bases, and 8 bases separated the two germline ends. This CDR3 spans 16 amino acids. Germline V gene data show CDR1 as KGHSH and CDR2 as LQKENI. The CDR3 spells CASSPVTHSGANVLTF. The CDR3 DNA follows: TGTGCCAGCTCACCAGTCACCCACTCTGGGGCCAACGTCCTGACTTTC.

This sequence joins TRBV20-1 and TRBJ2-3; 10 bases align to TRBD2. The CDR3 totals 17 residues. The ends lost 0 bases at V and 0 bases at J; junction bases unmatched: 6. Germline loops: CDR1 DFQATT, CDR2 SNEGSKA (reference sequence). Written as DNA, the CDR3 is TGCAGTGCTAGAGATTCCGCTAGCGGGGGAAGCACAGATACGCAGTATTTT. It codes for CSARDSASGGSTDTQYF.

CDR3 sequence (DNA): TGTGCCAGCAGCCCCGGGGCCCTCAGTTCACCCCTCCACTTT. Protein: CASSPGALSSPLHF. This chain joins TRBV9 and TRBJ1-6; tentative D call: TRBD1 (5 bases). This CDR3 comprises 14 residues. CDR1 SGDLS and CDR2 YYNGEE come from the germline V gene. V was shortened by 4 bases and J by 9 bases, with 14 bases between the two germline ends.

The chain carries TRBV19 and TRBJ2-7, with TRBD1 matching 9 bases. CDR3 length: 14 amino acids. The junction had 9 bases not matched to a gene; V was cut back by 5 bases and J by 7 bases. Per germline, CDR1 LNHDA and CDR2 SQIVND (reference sequence). This CDR3 reads CASSLTGGIGEQYF. The CDR3 DNA is TGTGCCAGTAGTCTGACAGGGGGGATTGGGGAGCAGTACTTC.

The chain uses TRBV12-3 or TRBV12-4 and TRBJ2-3; TRBD1 agrees at 8 bases. V shed 6 bases and J 1 base; nucleotides not matched to a gene: 3. This CDR3 is built from 14 residues. Written as DNA, the CDR3 is TGTGCCAGCAGCAAGACAGGGGGCACAGATACGCAGTATTTT. Translated: CASSKTGGTDTQYF.

The V call is TRBV5-4, the J call TRBJ1-2; 10 positions match TRBD1. The CDR3 loop spans 14 amino acids. The trim removed 4 bases at V and 5 bases at J, leaving 5 bases unmatched. Germline-derived CDR1 and CDR2 are SGHNT and YYREEE (reference sequence). The CDR3 DNA is TGTGCCAGCAGCGTGGGGGGACAGGGGTATGGCTACACCTTC. This codes for CASSVGGQGYGYTF.

This clonotype was recorded a few times. In nucleotides, the CDR3 is TGTGCCAGCAGCTTGGGGCGTGTCTCCTACGAGCAGTACTTC. Its translation is CASSLGRVSYEQYF. The gene calls are TRBV7-2 and TRBJ2-7, with D possibly being TRBD1 (5 bases). The CDR3 consists of 14 residues. Trimming removed 3 bases from V and 0 bases from J, with 9 bases in between. CDR1 is SGHTA and CDR2 is FQGNSA in the germline V gene. Full variable domain (remainder filled in from reference TRBV7-2 and TRBJ2-7): GAGVSQSPSNKVTEKGKDVELRCDPISGHTALYWYRQSLGQGLEFLIYFQGNSAPDKSGLPSDRFSAERTGGSVSTLTIQRTQQEDSAVYLCASSLGRVSYEQYFGPGTRLTVT.

This rearrangement joins TRBV4-2 to TRBJ1-2, with D possibly TRBD1 on 5 matching bases. V dropped 1 base and J dropped 6 bases, with 9 bases sitting between them. The germline CDR1 and CDR2 sequences are LGHNA and YNFKEQ. The CDR3 runs to 13 residues. This CDR3 is CASSQVGENGYTF. For the CDR3, the DNA is TGTGCCAGCAGCCAAGTGGGGGAGAATGGCTACACCTTC.

This clonotype is categorized as large. The rearrangement links TRBV19 to TRBJ1-5; 8 bases are a match to TRBD1. J gave up 0 bases and V 9 bases, and 10 bases lay outside the gene matches. Germline lookup yields CDR1 LNHDA and CDR2 SQIVND (reference sequence). The CDR3 is made up of 16 amino acids. The CDR3, as DNA: TGTGCCAGCAGGACTCGGGACAGGAATAGCAATCAGCCCCAGCATTTT. This gives the protein CASRTRDRNSNQPQHF.

This clonotype was found a few times. This chain connects TRBV6-1 to TRBJ2-1, with 16 bases that match TRBD2. The CDR3 length is 15 residues. Germline V gives CDR1 MNHNS, CDR2 SASEGT. Unmatched junction bases numbered 3, after V lost 8 bases and J lost 5 bases. The CDR3 loop reads CASEGLAGGHNEQFF. CDR3 nucleotide sequence: TGTGCCAGCGAGGGACTAGCGGGAGGGCACAATGAGCAGTTCTTC.

The genes are TRBV7-9 and TRBJ2-5; the D is unclear. CDR1 is SEHNR and CDR2 is FQNEAQ in the germline V gene (reference sequence). The V end lost 1 base, the J end lost 7 bases, and 19 bases lay between the germline ends. CDR3 size: 16 residues. The CDR3 reads CASSLDGVARRVTQYF. DNA of the CDR3: TGTGCCAGCAGCTTAGATGGAGTAGCTAGAAGGGTGACCCAGTACTTC.

This clonotype was observed a handful of times. The V gene is TRBV5-4, the J gene TRBJ1-6; unclear D gene. The germline gives CDR1 SGHNT, CDR2 YYREEE (reference sequence). V was shortened by 3 bases and J by 14 bases, with 18 bases between the two germline ends. This CDR3 is built from 14 residues. The CDR3 protein is CASSSSFEGRALHF. The CDR3 nucleotides are TGTGCCAGCAGCTCCTCTTTCGAGGGCCGGGCCCTCCACTTT.

This chain joins TRBV9 and TRBJ2-3, with TRBD1 identical over 8 bases. Looked up from germline, CDR1 is SGDLS and CDR2 is YYNGEE. This CDR3 has 20 residues. The J segment lost 6 bases and the V segment lost 0 bases, leaving 21 bases of the junction unmatched. This CDR3 reads CASSVAVRARQGPTFDTQYF. The DNA for the CDR3 is TGTGCCAGCAGCGTAGCAGTGAGGGCTCGACAGGGGCCGACCTTTGATACGCAGTATTTT.

This clonotype was counted only a few times. This sequence joins TRBV24-1 and TRBJ2-1; 7 bases match TRBD1. The CDR3 contains 15 residues. The V and J ends lost 10 bases and 0 bases, in that order; junction bases with no gene match: 8. From germline, CDR1 is KGHDR and CDR2 SFDVKD. The CDR3 reads CATAKGATSYNEQFF. CDR3 bases: TGTGCCACTGCGAAGGGGGCTACCTCCTACAATGAGCAGTTCTTC.

Within the sample, this clonotype is large. This rearrangement joins TRBV20-1 to TRBJ1-2, with a possible D match to TRBD1 (5 bases). Trimming took 3 bases from V and 7 from J, leaving 9 bases between them. The CDR3 consists of 11 residues. Germline CDR1 DFQATT, CDR2 SNEGSKA (reference sequence). The CDR3 DNA reads TGCAGTGCTAGGGCGGGGGTTGGCTACACCTTC. Translated, it gives CSARAGVGYTF.

This clonotype was counted a few times. V is TRBV24-1 and J is TRBJ2-3; D is unresolved. The CDR3 length is 16 residues. Trimming cost V 3 bases and J 0 bases, with 12 bases left between them. In germline, CDR1 is KGHDR, CDR2 SFDVKD. CDR3 DNA: TGTGCCACCAGTGATCCGGGTCCCACTAGCACAGATACGCAGTATTTT. Residues: CATSDPGPTSTDTQYF.

This CDR3 reads CASSPRQQGAVWANEQYF. Here the CDR3 DNA reads TGTGCCAGCTCACCACGGCAGCAGGGGGCTGTTTGGGCCAACGAGCAGTACTTC. The chain employs TRBV18 and TRBJ2-7; TRBD1 matches 8 bases. Germline CDR1 reads KGHSH; CDR2 reads LQKENI. V gave up 1 base and J gave up 5 bases; unmatched junction bases: 16. The CDR3 length is 18 residues.

The chain joins TRBV10-3 to TRBJ2-1, with 7 bases identical to TRBD1. The CDR3 spans 14 residues. V shed 3 bases and J 4 bases; nucleotides not matched to a gene: 3. CDR1 is ENHRY and CDR2 is SYGVKD in the germline V gene. CDR3 residues: CAISEVQGYNEQFF. CDR3 coding DNA: TGTGCCATCAGTGAAGTACAGGGGTACAATGAGCAGTTCTTC.

To note about this clonotype: This sequence may be a read error, since a much larger clone differs from it by one base. The genes are TRBV7-2 and TRBJ2-3; D gene unclear. The V gene's germline CDR1 is SGHTA and CDR2 FQGNSA. The CDR3 extends over 13 amino acids. The V gene lost 1 base and the J gene lost 4 bases, with 6 bases spanning the gap. The CDR3 here is CASSLEISDTQYF. The CDR3 DNA sequence: TGTGCCAGCAGCTTAGAGATCTCAGATACGCAGTATTTT.

For this clonotype: At one boundary the junction diverges from the germline segment, which might be a read error. This rearrangement joins TRBV19 to TRBJ1-5; 7 nucleotides agree with TRBD1. The CDR3 has 13 amino acids. Germline V gene data show CDR1 as LNHDA and CDR2 as SQIVND (reference sequence). The CDR3 region is CASNGTEGQPQHF. The CDR3 DNA reads as TGTGCGAGTAATGGGACAGAGGGTCAGCCCCAGCATTTT.

J is TRBJ2-7 and V is TRBV20-1, with D perhaps TRBD2 (5 bases). The CDR3 is 13 residues long. From germline, CDR1 is DFQATT and CDR2 SNEGSKA (reference sequence). Trimming stripped 5 bases from V and 0 bases from J, with 11 bases between. The CDR3 loop is CSAERLSSYEQYF. DNA for the CDR3: TGCAGTGCTGAGCGGTTGAGCTCCTACGAGCAGTACTTC.

The chain is built from TRBV20-1 and TRBJ1-6; TRBD1 is a possible D gene (6 bases). Trimming cost V 2 bases and J 5 bases, with 16 bases left between them. The CDR3 runs to 16 residues. Germline lookup yields CDR1 DFQATT and CDR2 SNEGSKA (reference sequence). The CDR3 DNA reads as TGCAGTGCTAGAAACGCTCGGACAGATCATAATTCACCCCTCCACTTT. It specifies CSARNARTDHNSPLHF.

This rearrangement joins TRBV15 to TRBJ1-2; 9 bases map to TRBD1. The CDR3 sequence is 14 residues long. Germline V gene sequence: CDR1 LNHNV, CDR2 YYDKDF (reference sequence). Trimming at V came to 3 bases and at J to 7 bases, leaving 6 bases not matched to a gene. CDR3 in amino acids: CATSSWDRDSGYTF. CDR3 bases: TGTGCCACCAGCAGTTGGGACAGGGACAGTGGCTACACCTTC.

This clonotype appeared a few times. The genes are TRBV20-1 and TRBJ1-5, with TRBD1 identical over 7 bases. The CDR3 consists of 14 residues. Germline CDR1 and CDR2: DFQATT and SNEGSKA (reference sequence). V dropped 6 bases and J dropped 1; count of bases not matched to a gene: 6. Here the CDR3 reads CSARQGGSNQPQHF. CDR3 coding DNA: TGCAGTGCCAGGCAGGGGGGAAGCAATCAGCCCCAGCATTTT.

The chain is built from TRBV6-5 and TRBJ1-2; D might be TRBD1 (5 bases). Per the germline V gene, CDR1 is MNHEY and CDR2 is SVGAGI. V was pared by 0 bases and J by 4 bases, with 15 bases between. This CDR3 is 16 amino acids long. The CDR3 coding sequence is TGTGCCAGCAGTTACTCGGGACCGGCCGGGGGCTATGGCTACACCTTC. This encodes CASSYSGPAGGYGYTF.

This clonotype was detected only a few times. The chain combines TRBV20-1 with TRBJ2-7; a weak D match, TRBD2 (6 bases). V gave up 4 bases and J gave up 2 bases, with 15 bases separating them. The CDR3 spans 14 residues. Germline CDR1 DFQATT, CDR2 SNEGSKA (reference sequence). The CDR3 bases are TGCAGTGCTACCCGGACGGGAGAAACCTACGAGCAGTACTTC. It encodes CSATRTGETYEQYF.

For the CDR3, the DNA is TGCAGTGCTAGAGATATCGGACAGGGGCCTTCCCCTAACTATGGCTACACCTTC. It translates to CSARDIGQGPSPNYGYTF. The chain links TRBV20-1 to TRBJ1-2; 9 positions match TRBD1. With V trimmed by 0 bases and J by 0 bases, 11 bases remained unmatched. Germline lookup yields CDR1 DFQATT and CDR2 SNEGSKA (reference sequence). CDR3 length equals 18 residues.

Only a few counts were recorded for this clonotype. CDR3 DNA sequence: TGTGCCACCAGCACATTGCTCGGGACAGGTCTTACAGATACGCAGTATTTT. It translates to CATSTLLGTGLTDTQYF. V usage is TRBV15 and J usage is TRBJ2-3; 8 nucleotides agree with TRBD1. The CDR3 covers 17 residues. Germline trimming cut 4 bases from V and 3 bases from J; bases unmatched to any gene: 12. Germline V gene data show CDR1 as LNHNV and CDR2 as YYDKDF (reference sequence).

This chain connects TRBV7-6 to TRBJ1-1; TRBD1 might be the D (6 bases). The CDR3 is 15 amino acids. The ends were cut back, 5 bases at V and 4 bases at J, with 17 bases in the middle. CDR1 and CDR2 from the germline V gene are SGHVS and FNYEAQ. The CDR3 region is CASSRQASTGTEAFF. The CDR3 DNA reads as TGTGCCAGCAGCAGACAGGCGTCTACGGGCACTGAAGCTTTCTTT.